These 18 T cell receptor beta chains originate from one sample sequenced in a study of blood T cells in healthy people across ages. With a J-beta primer mix and a sample-barcoded 5' primer, a second PCR ran roughly 6 to 11 cycles. In TCRdb, the 5' RACE reads were re-called with MiXCR into one record per CDR3 protein. The table includes approximately 960,000 distinct CDR3 sequences, about 28% detected once. These data are also associated with another study on T cells of mothers and their children.

The sequencing sample was made of blood. Receptors were obtained from a woman aged 40-49 years in good health.

This chain joins TRBV18 and TRBJ2-1, with 8 bases fitting TRBD2. V was clipped by 5 bases and J by 12 bases; unmatched bases: 9. The CDR3 runs 13 residues. Germline V gives CDR1 KGHSH, CDR2 LQKENI. In DNA form, the CDR3 reads TGTGCCAGCTCAAGAGATGAGGCGGGGGGGCAGTTCTTC. This sequence encodes CASSRDEAGGQFF. The whole variable domain, filled in from reference TRBV18 and TRBJ2-1, reads NAGVMQNPRHLVRRRGQEARLRCSPMKGHSHVYWYRQLPEEGLKFMVYLQKENIIDESGMPKERFSAEFPKEGPSILRIQQVVRGDSAAYFCASSRDEAGGQFFGPGTRLTVL.

This clonotype was seen a handful of times. The V call is TRBV6-1, the J call TRBJ1-2; 9 nucleotides match TRBD1. The CDR3 is made up of 15 amino acids. Looked up from germline, CDR1 is MNHNS and CDR2 is SASEGT. J lost 2 bases, V lost 6 bases, and 7 bases had no gene match. For the CDR3, the DNA is TGTGCCAGCAGGATGGGGACAGGGAGAAACTATGGCTACACCTTC. Translated, it gives CASRMGTGRNYGYTF.

This clonotype was detected many times. This rearrangement joins TRBV6-6 to TRBJ2-7; 8 positions match TRBD1. The CDR3 is 14 amino acids. The V gene end was trimmed by 5 bases and the J gene end by 2 bases; junction bases not matched to a gene: 5. In germline, CDR1 is MNHNY, CDR2 SVGAGI (reference sequence). In DNA, the CDR3 is TGTGCCAGCAGTCCCACACAGGGGGCCTACGAGCAGTACTTC. It is translated as CASSPTQGAYEQYF.

This clonotype showed up just a few times. This sequence joins TRBV6-2 or TRBV6-3 and TRBJ2-3; tentatively, D is TRBD1 (5 bases). The germline CDR1 and CDR2 sequences are MNHEY and SVGEGT. V gave up 2 bases and J gave up 3 bases, with 9 bases separating them. This CDR3 comprises 14 residues. The CDR3 bases are TGTGCCAGCAGTTACGTGACAGCGACAGATACGCAGTATTTT. As protein: CASSYVTATDTQYF.

In the case of this clonotype: One end of the junction fails to match germline, which may point to a read error. V and J are TRBV12-3 or TRBV12-4 and TRBJ2-3; 8 bases line up with TRBD2. The CDR3 covers 15 residues. The CDR3 region is CASSYAGTRTDTEYF. The DNA for the CDR3 is TGTGCCAGCAGTTACGCCGGGACTAGAACAGATACGGAGTATTTT.

The CDR3 loop reads CASSLHRLTGGYEQYF. As DNA, the CDR3 is TGCGCCAGCAGCTTGCACCGACTAACGGGGGGGTACGAGCAGTACTTC. The genes are TRBV5-1 and TRBJ2-7; 8 nucleotides align to TRBD2. After removal of 1 base from V and 4 bases from J, the junction contained 10 bases not matched to a gene. The germline gives CDR1 SGHRS, CDR2 YFSETQ. The CDR3 covers 16 residues.

This clonotype was counted only a few times. The CDR3 DNA follows: TGCAGTGCTAGAGAGGCCCGACAGTTCACAGATACGCAGTATTTT. Amino acid sequence: CSAREARQFTDTQYF. J is TRBJ2-3 and V is TRBV20-1; tentative D call: TRBD1 (5 bases). The CDR3 runs to 15 residues. The germline V gene encodes CDR1 DFQATT and CDR2 SNEGSKA (reference sequence). The ends were cut back, 0 bases at V and 2 bases at J, with 12 bases in the middle.

In this sample, this clonotype turned up many times. A much larger clone is a single base away; this may be a read error. This rearrangement joins TRBV7-9 to TRBJ2-1, with D perhaps matching TRBD1 (5 bases). The J call may be wrong; the DNA end is better matched by TRBJ2-7. The CDR3 length is 14 residues. Germline CDR1 and CDR2: SEHNR and FQNEAQ (reference sequence). The CDR3 here is CASSPYSTDNEQYF. The CDR3 bases are TGTGCCAGCAGCCCCTACTCGACGGACAATGAGCAGTACTTC.

This clonotype was recorded a few times. CDR3 in DNA: TGTGCCAGCAGCCCAGGACTAGCGGGGGGGAAGGAGTTCTTC. This sequence encodes CASSPGLAGGKEFF. The V gene is TRBV12-3 or TRBV12-4, the J gene TRBJ2-1; TRBD2 matches 15 bases. The CDR3 totals 14 residues. After removal of 6 bases from V and 14 bases from J, the junction contained 8 bases not matched to a gene.

This clonotype has a count of ten or more. The chain recombines TRBV7-3 with TRBJ1-2; D unclear. V was shortened by 7 bases and J by 2 bases, with 17 bases between the two germline ends. Germline values: CDR1 SGHTA, CDR2 FQGTGA. The CDR3 spans 15 residues. The CDR3 loop reads CASTFGFGFNYGYTF. Here the CDR3 DNA reads TGTGCCAGCACCTTCGGGTTTGGGTTCAACTATGGCTACACCTTC.

This sequence joins TRBV6-2 or TRBV6-3 and TRBJ1-1; 8 positions match TRBD1. V was pared by 4 bases and J by 3 bases, with 10 bases of the junction left unmatched. The germline gives CDR1 MNHEY, CDR2 SVGEGT. The CDR3 runs to 16 residues. This CDR3 reads CASSSLGQGLHTEAFF. In nucleotides, the CDR3 is TGTGCCAGCAGTTCCCTAGGACAGGGTCTGCACACTGAAGCTTTCTTT.

Ten or more counts support this clonotype. The V call is TRBV19, the J call TRBJ2-1; a weak D match, TRBD2 (6 bases). Germline CDR1 and CDR2: LNHDA and SQIVND (reference sequence). This CDR3 region has 15 residues. V was trimmed by 3 bases and J by 6 bases, leaving 15 bases between them. The CDR3 protein is CASSIGDGGLNEQFF. CDR3 DNA: TGTGCCAGTAGTATCGGTGACGGGGGTCTCAATGAGCAGTTCTTC.

The sample holds a few counts of this clonotype. At one of its ends the junction is not consistent with the germline gene, which may arise from a read error. The chain has TRBV15 and TRBJ2-5; D remains unclear. This CDR3 has 14 residues. CDR1 LNHNV and CDR2 YYDKDF come from the germline V gene (reference sequence). CDR3 in DNA: TGTGCCACCGGCAGAGATCCTGTTAAAGAGACCCAGTACTTC. Translation gives CATGRDPVKETQYF.

In this sample, this clonotype turned up many times. The V and J genes are TRBV7-8 and TRBJ2-7, with D perhaps TRBD1 (6 bases). The CDR3 spans 14 residues. Trimming stripped 5 bases from V and 4 bases from J, with 15 bases between. The germline V gene has CDR1 SGHVS and CDR2 FQNEAQ. In nucleotides, the CDR3 is TGTGCCAGCAGCCAATACGGTACAGGGTACGAGCAGTACTTC. Translation: CASSQYGTGYEQYF.

At least ten counts were recorded for this clonotype. This chain joins TRBV7-6 and TRBJ2-1, with 9 bases aligning to TRBD1. CDR1 and CDR2 (germline): SGHVS, FNYEAQ. J was trimmed by 5 bases and V by 4 bases; bases with no gene match: 0. The CDR3 is 13 amino acids. The CDR3 nucleotides are TGTGCCAGCAGCTGGACAGGGGACAATGAGCAGTTCTTC. This translates into CASSWTGDNEQFF.

The V gene is TRBV9, the J gene TRBJ2-2; a weak D match, TRBD1 (6 bases). Trimming shortened V by 3 bases and J by 3 bases, and 12 bases separated the two germline ends. Germline CDR1 and CDR2: SGDLS and YYNGEE. CDR3 length: 15 residues. CDR3 sequence reads: CASSARGSDTGELFF. The CDR3 DNA reads as TGTGCCAGCAGCGCCAGGGGCAGTGACACCGGGGAGCTGTTTTTT.

V is TRBV12-3 or TRBV12-4 and J is TRBJ2-1, with 10 bases matching TRBD2. This CDR3 has 14 residues. V was pared by 3 bases and J by 10 bases, with 6 bases of the junction left unmatched. CDR3 bases: TGTGCCAGCAGTTTGGGGGCTAGCGGGGGCGAGCAGTTCTTC. The encoded protein is CASSLGASGGEQFF.

This clonotype has at least ten counts. This chain joins TRBV5-1 and TRBJ2-7, with a tentative D call TRBD1 (6 bases). This CDR3 is 12 amino acids long. Deletions cut 4 bases from V and 7 bases from J, with 12 bases between. Per the germline V gene, CDR1 is SGHRS and CDR2 is YFSETQ. Here the CDR3 reads CASSPDRREQYF. Written as DNA, the CDR3 is TGCGCCAGCAGCCCAGACAGGAGGGAGCAGTACTTC.